This T cell receptor beta chain came from a study of cytotoxic CD8 clonotypes in ibrutinib-treated CLL. Libraries were prepared by immunoSEQ multiplex PCR; TCRdb keeps only in-frame clonotypes and omits some of them. Of 17,000 or so clones in the sample, about 64% were seen once. Trimming cost V 4 bases and J 7 bases; bases outside gene matches: 6. CDR3 length: 13 amino acids. The germline V gene has CDR1 ENHRY and CDR2 SYGVKD. There are a few counts of this clone. The chain joins TRBV10-3 to TRBJ1-2, with 7 nucleotides matching TRBD1. The sample was PBMCs, taken after 12 months of ibrutinib treatment. This receptor was identified in a human donor with chronic lymphocytic leukemia. In DNA form, the CDR3 reads TGTGCCATCAGTGCAGGGGGTCTGGGTGGCTACACCTTC. Its translation is CAISAGGLGGYTF.